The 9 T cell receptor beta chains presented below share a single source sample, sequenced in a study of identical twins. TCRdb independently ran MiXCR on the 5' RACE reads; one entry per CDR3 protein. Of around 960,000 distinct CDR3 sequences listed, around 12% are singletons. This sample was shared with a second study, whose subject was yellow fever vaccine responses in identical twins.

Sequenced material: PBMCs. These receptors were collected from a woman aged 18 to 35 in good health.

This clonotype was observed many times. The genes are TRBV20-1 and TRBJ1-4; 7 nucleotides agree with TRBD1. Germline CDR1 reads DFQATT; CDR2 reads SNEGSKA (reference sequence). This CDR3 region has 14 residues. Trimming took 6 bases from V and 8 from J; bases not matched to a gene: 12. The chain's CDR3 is CSAPARQGGEKLFF. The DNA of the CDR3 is TGCAGTGCCCCCGCTAGGCAGGGGGGGGAAAAACTGTTTTTT.

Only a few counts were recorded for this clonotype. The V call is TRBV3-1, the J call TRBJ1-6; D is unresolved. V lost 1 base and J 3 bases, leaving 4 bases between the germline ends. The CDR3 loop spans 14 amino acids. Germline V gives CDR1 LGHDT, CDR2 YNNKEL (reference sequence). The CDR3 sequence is CASSQAGYNSPLHF. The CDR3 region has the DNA TGTGCCAGCAGCCAAGCGGGCTATAATTCACCCCTCCACTTT.

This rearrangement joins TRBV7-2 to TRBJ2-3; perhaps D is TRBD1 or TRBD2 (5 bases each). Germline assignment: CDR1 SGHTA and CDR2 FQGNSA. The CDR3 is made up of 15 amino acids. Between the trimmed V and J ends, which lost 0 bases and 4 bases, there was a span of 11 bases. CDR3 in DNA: TGTGCCAGCAGCTTAGCAGTGGGACCCTCAGATACGCAGTATTTT. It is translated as CASSLAVGPSDTQYF. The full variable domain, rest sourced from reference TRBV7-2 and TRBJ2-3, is GAGVSQSPSNKVTEKGKDVELRCDPISGHTALYWYRQSLGQGLEFLIYFQGNSAPDKSGLPSDRFSAERTGGSVSTLTIQRTQQEDSAVYLCASSLAVGPSDTQYFGPGTRLTVL.

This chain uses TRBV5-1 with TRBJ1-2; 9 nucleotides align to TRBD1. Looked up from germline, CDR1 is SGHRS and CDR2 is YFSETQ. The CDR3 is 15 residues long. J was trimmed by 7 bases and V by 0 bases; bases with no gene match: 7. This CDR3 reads CASSLERTGVRGYTF. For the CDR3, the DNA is TGCGCCAGCAGCTTGGAGAGGACAGGGGTCCGTGGCTACACCTTC.

CDR3 sequence reads: CASSPEATGANVLTF. The CDR3 nucleotides read TGTGCCAGCAGCCCCGAGGCCACTGGGGCCAACGTCCTGACTTTC. This chain links TRBV3-1 with TRBJ2-6; no definite D call. Trimming left V 4 bases short and J 2 bases short, with 9 bases between. CDR1 is LGHDT and CDR2 is YNNKEL in the germline V gene (reference sequence). CDR3 size: 15 residues.

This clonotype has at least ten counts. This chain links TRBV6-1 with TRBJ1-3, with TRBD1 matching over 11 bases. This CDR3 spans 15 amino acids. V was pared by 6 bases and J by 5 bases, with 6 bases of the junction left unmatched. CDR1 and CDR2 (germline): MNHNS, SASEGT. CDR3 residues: CASRNGQGARNTIYF. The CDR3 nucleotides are TGTGCCAGCAGAAATGGACAGGGGGCTAGAAACACCATATATTTT.

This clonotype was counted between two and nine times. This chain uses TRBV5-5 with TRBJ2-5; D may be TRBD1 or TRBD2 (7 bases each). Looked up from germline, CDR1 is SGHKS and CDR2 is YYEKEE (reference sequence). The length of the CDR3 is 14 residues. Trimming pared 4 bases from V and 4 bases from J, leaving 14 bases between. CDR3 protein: CASSTQGGTETQYF. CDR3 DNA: TGTGCCAGCAGCACCCAGGGGGGGACAGAGACCCAGTACTTC.

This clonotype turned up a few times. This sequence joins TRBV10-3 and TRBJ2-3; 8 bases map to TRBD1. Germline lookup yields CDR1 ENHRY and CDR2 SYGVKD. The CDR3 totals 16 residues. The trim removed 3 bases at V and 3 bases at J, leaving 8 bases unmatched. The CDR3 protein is CAISDGAGGKTDTQYF. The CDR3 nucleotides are TGTGCCATCAGTGACGGAGCAGGGGGCAAGACAGATACGCAGTATTTT.

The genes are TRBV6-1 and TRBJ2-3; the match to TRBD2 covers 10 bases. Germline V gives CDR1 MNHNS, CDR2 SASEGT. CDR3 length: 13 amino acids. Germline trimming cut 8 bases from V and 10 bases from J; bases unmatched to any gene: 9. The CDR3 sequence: CASGSGGALAQYF. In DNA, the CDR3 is TGTGCCAGCGGGAGCGGGGGGGCCTTAGCGCAGTATTTT.